Listed here are 26 T cell receptor beta chains from one sample, sequenced in a study of OX40 agonist ivuxolimab in advanced cancers. Library construction relied on the immunoSEQ multiplex PCR assay. Imported from immuneACCESS, the table was reduced by TCRdb to in-frame sequences with V and J called. These copies leave out some clones; in studies compared against another copy, an unresolved V gene accounts for under half, and the cause of the remainder is not known. The sample records around 20,000 clones, roughly 73% of which are singletons. The ten largest account for roughly 20% of the sample. The source was CD4+ or CD8+ T cells sorted from blood, collected in a trial of the OX40 agonist ivuxolimab. The receptors stem from an adult with an advanced solid tumor such as melanoma, head and neck, liver or kidney cancer.

The chain has TRBV30 and TRBJ2-7, with 8 nucleotides matching TRBD2. This CDR3 has 14 residues. V shed 1 base, J shed 5 bases, and the junction held 7 bases outside the gene matches. Germline-derived CDR1 and CDR2 are GTSNPN and SVGIG (reference sequence). The CDR3 loop reads CAWSAGRGSDEQYF. The CDR3 bases are TGTGCCTGGAGTGCCGGGAGGGGGTCCGACGAGCAGTACTTC.

This clone was seen a single time. V and J are TRBV6-5 and TRBJ2-1, with TRBD1 matching 9 bases. V was pared by 0 bases and J by 5 bases, with 2 bases of the junction left unmatched. Germline V CDR1 and CDR2: MNHEY, SVGAGI. This CDR3 has 15 residues. The CDR3 DNA follows: TGTGCCAGCAGTTACTCGGGACAGGGAGACAATGAGCAGTTCTTC. It encodes CASSYSGQGDNEQFF.

The table lists this clone with a count of one. This rearrangement joins TRBV29-1 to TRBJ1-5; a weak D match, TRBD1 (5 bases). The CDR3 is made up of 12 amino acids. The germline V gene encodes CDR1 SQVTM and CDR2 ANQGSEA. The V end lost 5 bases, the J end lost 3 bases, and 8 bases lay between the germline ends. The CDR3 reads CSVQGDNQPQHF. The CDR3 nucleotides read TGCAGCGTTCAGGGAGACAATCAGCCCCAGCATTTT.

The chain carries TRBV19 and TRBJ2-1; 8 bases are a match to TRBD2. Unmatched junction bases numbered 12, after V lost 4 bases and J lost 7 bases. The CDR3 runs 16 residues. Germline V lookup: CDR1 LNHDA, CDR2 SQIVND (reference sequence). The CDR3 protein is CASSRVPSGLRNEQFF. In DNA form, the CDR3 reads TGTGCCAGTAGTAGGGTGCCTAGCGGGTTGAGGAATGAGCAGTTCTTC.

The sample holds a few counts of this clone. The J gene is TRBJ2-7, the V gene TRBV4-3; D gene uncertain. The CDR3 loop spans 13 amino acids. V was shortened by 0 bases and J by 4 bases, with 7 bases between the two germline ends. Germline CDR1 and CDR2: LGHNA and YSLEER. The CDR3 loop reads CASSQDSSYEQYF. The CDR3 DNA reads as TGCGCCAGCAGCCAAGATTCCTCTTACGAGCAGTACTTC.

This clone was counted only a few times. The V gene is TRBV30, the J gene TRBJ2-5, with 8 bases lining up with TRBD1. The length of the CDR3 is 14 residues. V trimming: 4 bases; J trimming: 1 base; junction bases outside the gene matches: 5. The germline V gene has CDR1 GTSNPN and CDR2 SVGIG (reference sequence). CDR3 nucleotides: TGTGCCTGGACCCGCGGACAGGGCCAAGAGACCCAGTACTTC. Residues: CAWTRGQGQETQYF. The full variable domain, completed using reference TRBV30 and TRBJ2-5, is SQTIHQWPATLVQPVGSPLSLECTVEGTSNPNLYWYRQAAGRGLQLLFYSVGIGQISSEVPQNLSASRPQDRQFILSSKKLLLSDSGFYLCAWTRGQGQETQYFGPGTRLLVL.

The gene calls are TRBV19 and TRBJ2-5; D might be TRBD1 (5 bases). The CDR3 covers 13 residues. Germline values: CDR1 LNHDA, CDR2 SQIVND (reference sequence). V was trimmed by 2 bases and J by 7 bases, leaving 11 bases between them. The CDR3 DNA is TGTGCCAGTAGTATACAGGGAATGGTGACCCAGTACTTC. It yields the protein CASSIQGMVTQYF.

The rearrangement links TRBV7-8 to TRBJ2-7; 7 nucleotides line up with TRBD2. V dropped 0 bases and J dropped 11; count of bases not matched to a gene: 7. CDR1 SGHVS and CDR2 FQNEAQ come from the germline V gene. CDR3 length: 13 residues. CDR3 residues: CASSLAWGGGKYF. DNA of the CDR3: TGTGCCAGCAGCTTAGCGTGGGGGGGAGGGAAGTACTTC.

This chain uses TRBV15 with TRBJ2-7; possibly TRBD2 for D (7 bases). The V end lost 1 base, the J end lost 3 bases, and 13 bases lay between the germline ends. Germline-derived CDR1 and CDR2 are LNHNV and YYDKDF (reference sequence). This CDR3 has 15 amino acids. CDR3 bases: TGTGCCACCAGCAGAGCTAGGGGAGGGGGCTACGAGCAGTACTTC. It yields the protein CATSRARGGGYEQYF.

The gene calls are TRBV29-1 and TRBJ1-4; tentative D call: TRBD1 (5 bases). The V end was cut by 1 base, the J end by 2 bases, with 14 bases between. CDR3 length: 16 residues. Looked up from germline, CDR1 is SQVTM and CDR2 is ANQGSEA. The CDR3 DNA reads as TGCAGCGTTGAAGTGGGCAGCGGGGCGACTAATGAAAAACTGTTTTTT. Its protein product is CSVEVGSGATNEKLFF.

The J gene is TRBJ1-6, the V gene TRBV28, with TRBD1 matching 7 bases. Germline loops: CDR1 MDHEN, CDR2 SYDVKM. The CDR3 sequence is 15 residues long. The V and J ends lost 2 bases and 7 bases, in that order; junction bases with no gene match: 5. The CDR3 loop is CASSLTGEPNSPLHF. As DNA, the CDR3 is TGTGCCAGCAGTTTAACAGGGGAACCGAATTCACCCCTCCACTTT.

The V call is TRBV30, the J call TRBJ2-7, with D tentatively TRBD2 (6 bases). The CDR3 spans 13 residues. Germline CDR1 reads GTSNPN; CDR2 reads SVGIG (reference sequence). V was shortened by 0 bases and J by 6 bases, with 12 bases between the two germline ends. The CDR3 bases are TGTGCCTGGAGTGTAGGAGCCGGGGGCGAGCAGTACTTC. Protein: CAWSVGAGGEQYF. Full variable domain (missing parts from reference TRBV30 and TRBJ2-7): SQTIHQWPATLVQPVGSPLSLECTVEGTSNPNLYWYRQAAGRGLQLLFYSVGIGQISSEVPQNLSASRPQDRQFILSSKKLLLSDSGFYLCAWSVGAGGEQYFGPGTRLTVT.

The chain uses TRBV9 and TRBJ1-5; weak D call: TRBD1 (6 bases). This CDR3 has 13 amino acids. The V gene's germline CDR1 is SGDLS and CDR2 YYNGEE. V gave up 7 bases and J gave up 2 bases, with 10 bases separating them. In nucleotides, the CDR3 is TGTGCCAGCTCGACAGGACGCAATCAGCCCCAGCATTTT. This translates into CASSTGRNQPQHF.

V gene TRBV11-2 combines with J gene TRBJ2-5, with 12 bases aligning to TRBD2. CDR1 and CDR2 (germline): SGHAT, FQNNGV. The CDR3 totals 16 residues. The J segment lost 5 bases and the V segment lost 5 bases, leaving 9 bases of the junction unmatched. The CDR3 protein is CASSPPGLAGRETQYF. CDR3 sequence (DNA): TGTGCCAGCAGCCCCCCCGGACTAGCGGGGAGGGAGACCCAGTACTTC.

This clone showed up just a few times. This chain uses TRBV28 with TRBJ1-5; TRBD1 matches 7 bases. V lost 2 bases, J lost 2 bases, and 9 bases stayed unmatched. Germline V gene data show CDR1 as MDHEN and CDR2 as SYDVKM. CDR3 length: 17 residues. The CDR3 region has the DNA TGTGCCAGCAGTTTACTGCGACAGGGTACCGGCAATCAGCCCCAGCATTTT. Its protein product is CASSLLRQGTGNQPQHF. Together with reference TRBV28 and TRBJ1-5, the CDR3 gives the full variable domain: DVKVTQSSRYLVKRTGEKVFLECVQDMDHENMFWYRQDPGLGLRLIYFSYDVKMKEKGDIPEGYSVSREKKERFSLILESASTNQTSMYLCASSLLRQGTGNQPQHFGDGTRLSIL.

The chain employs TRBV28 and TRBJ1-4; 12 bases map to TRBD1. V was pared by 5 bases and J by 8 bases, with 3 bases of the junction left unmatched. Germline loops: CDR1 MDHEN, CDR2 SYDVKM. The CDR3 totals 14 residues. The CDR3 DNA is TGTGCCAGCAGTCGGGACAGGGGGCGAGAAAAACTGTTTTTT. Translating it yields CASSRDRGREKLFF.

V usage is TRBV4-1 and J usage is TRBJ2-7, with D perhaps given as TRBD1 or TRBD2 (5 bases each). The length of the CDR3 is 17 residues. V lost 4 bases and J 1 base, leaving 20 bases between the germline ends. Germline V CDR1 and CDR2: MGHRA, YSYEKL. The DNA for the CDR3 is TGCGCCAGCAGCCGCGCCACTCGGGGCAGCGTTTCCTACGAGCAGTACTTC. Its translation: CASSRATRGSVSYEQYF.

The chain recombines TRBV27 with TRBJ2-7; no firm D call. The CDR3 spans 15 residues. The germline V and J ends were trimmed by 11 bases and 2 bases, with 22 bases remaining between them. Germline V gives CDR1 MNHEY, CDR2 SMNVEV (reference sequence). The CDR3 DNA reads as TGTGCCTCCCAGGACCTGAGGCAGGTTCCCTACGAGCAGTACTTC. This translates into CASQDLRQVPYEQYF.

The table lists this clone with a few counts. V and J are TRBV27 and TRBJ2-7; a possible D gene is TRBD2 (5 bases). V was shortened by 5 bases and J by 5 bases, with 16 bases between the two germline ends. The CDR3 runs to 14 residues. Germline CDR1 is MNHEY and CDR2 is SMNVEV (reference sequence). CDR3 in amino acids: CASSERIYLHEQYF. Here the CDR3 DNA reads TGTGCCAGCAGTGAGCGGATTTATTTACACGAGCAGTACTTC.

The rearrangement links TRBV27 to TRBJ2-7; the match to TRBD2 covers 10 bases. Germline V gene data show CDR1 as MNHEY and CDR2 as SMNVEV (reference sequence). The CDR3 totals 15 residues. The V and J ends lost 6 bases and 3 bases, in that order; junction bases with no gene match: 8. CDR3 loop: CASSQDRTSGYEQYF. CDR3 nucleotide sequence: TGTGCCAGCAGCCAAGATAGGACTAGCGGCTACGAGCAGTACTTC.

This clone showed up just a few times. The chain has TRBV5-6 and TRBJ2-6, with a weak D call TRBD1 (5 bases). CDR1 and CDR2 (germline): SGHDT, YYEEEE. Between the trimmed V and J ends, which lost 0 bases and 2 bases, there was a span of 9 bases. The CDR3 totals 16 residues. In DNA, the CDR3 is TGTGCCAGCAGCTTGGTAACCAGGGCTGGGGCCAACGTCCTGACTTTC. Amino acids: CASSLVTRAGANVLTF.

CDR3 DNA: TGTGCCAGCAGTTTAAGCGTAGGGCAGGGGGCCGACGAGCAGTACTTC. Protein product: CASSLSVGQGADEQYF. V gene TRBV27 combines with J gene TRBJ2-7; 8 bases are shared with TRBD1. The V and J ends lost 2 bases and 5 bases, in that order; junction bases with no gene match: 11. CDR3 length equals 16 residues. CDR1 MNHEY and CDR2 SMNVEV come from the germline V gene (reference sequence).

This clone appeared a few times. The chain carries TRBV10-3 and TRBJ1-1; TRBD1 aligns across 7 bases. The ends lost 5 bases at V and 7 bases at J; junction bases unmatched: 4. Germline V gives CDR1 ENHRY, CDR2 SYGVKD. The CDR3 runs 12 residues. DNA of the CDR3: TGTGCCATCAGTTCGGGACAGATTGAAGCTTTCTTT. Its translation: CAISSGQIEAFF.

This chain uses TRBV27 with TRBJ2-5, with 8 bases identical to TRBD1. The germline V gene has CDR1 MNHEY and CDR2 SMNVEV (reference sequence). The V and J ends lost 5 bases and 4 bases, in that order; junction bases with no gene match: 6. The CDR3 is 14 amino acids. CDR3 in DNA: TGTGCCAGCAGTAACAGGGGGTTAGGAGAGACCCAGTACTTC. Its protein product is CASSNRGLGETQYF.

This chain uses TRBV7-9 with TRBJ1-2; 8 nucleotides line up with TRBD1. The germline V gene encodes CDR1 SEHNR and CDR2 FQNEAQ (reference sequence). The V segment lost 3 bases and the J segment 5 bases; nucleotides outside the gene matches: 8. CDR3 size: 15 residues. The CDR3 here is CASSFPQGAPYGYTF. As DNA, the CDR3 is TGTGCCAGCAGCTTCCCCCAGGGGGCGCCATATGGCTACACCTTC.

About this clone itself: Germline and junction disagree at one end, which may indicate a read error. The chain has TRBV19 and TRBJ1-1; TRBD1 aligns across 8 bases. The CDR3 is 16 amino acids. Germline V lookup: CDR1 LNHDA, CDR2 SQIVND (reference sequence). The CDR3 reads CASSLDWDRSNTEAFF. CDR3 nucleotides: TGTGCCAGTAGTTTAGACTGGGACAGGTCGAACACTGAAGCTTTCTTT. The variable domain in full, completed from reference TRBV19 and TRBJ1-1, reads DGGITQSPKYLFRKEGQNVTLSCEQNLNHDAMYWYRQDPGQGLRLIYYSQIVNDFQKGDIAEGYSVSREKKESFPLTVTSAQKNPTAFYLCASSLDWDRSNTEAFFGQGTRLTVV.